The T cell receptor (beta chain) under discussion was sequenced for a study of T cell responses to AZD1222 COVID-19 vaccine. Some clones are missing from TCRdb's copy, which holds only in-frame ones; the method was immunoSEQ multiplex PCR. The table lists around 140,000 clones, 89% of them singletons. The receptor was isolated from an adult in good health. The material was peripheral blood, obtained on day 0 of AZD1222 vaccination.

The DNA for the CDR3 is TGTGCCACCAGTGATACCGGGACTAGTCGCTCCTACAATGAGCAGTTCTTC. As protein: CATSDTGTSRSYNEQFF. The chain combines TRBV24-1 with TRBJ2-1; TRBD2 agrees at 8 bases. V lost 3 bases, J lost 0 bases, and 6 bases stayed unmatched. The CDR3 contains 17 residues. Germline V CDR1 and CDR2: KGHDR, SFDVKD.